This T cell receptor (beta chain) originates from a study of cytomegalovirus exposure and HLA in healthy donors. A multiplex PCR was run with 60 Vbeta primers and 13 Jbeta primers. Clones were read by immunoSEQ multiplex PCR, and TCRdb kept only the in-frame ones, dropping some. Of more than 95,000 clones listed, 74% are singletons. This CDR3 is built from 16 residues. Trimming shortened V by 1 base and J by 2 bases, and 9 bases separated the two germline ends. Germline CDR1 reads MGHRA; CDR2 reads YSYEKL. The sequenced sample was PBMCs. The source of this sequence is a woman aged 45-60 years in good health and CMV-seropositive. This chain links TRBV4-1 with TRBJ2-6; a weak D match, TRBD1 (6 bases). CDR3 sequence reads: CASSQARGPGANVLTF. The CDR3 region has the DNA TGCGCCAGCAGCCAAGCCAGGGGTCCTGGGGCCAACGTCCTGACTTTC.